The 13 T cell receptor beta chains presented below share a single source sample, sequenced in a study of cytomegalovirus exposure and HLA in healthy donors. It was with 60 Vbeta and 13 Jbeta primers that the PCR ran. TCRdb's copy holds only in-frame clones and misses some; the assay was immunoSEQ multiplex PCR. The sample consists of 130,000 or so clones, 81% of them appearing once. Source material: PBMCs. These receptors were obtained from a man between 18 and 29 years old in good health and CMV-seronegative.

V and J are TRBV19 and TRBJ2-7; possibly TRBD1 for D (5 bases). The V gene lost 6 bases and the J gene lost 0 bases, with 18 bases spanning the gap. This CDR3 contains 16 residues. CDR1 LNHDA and CDR2 SQIVND come from the germline V gene (reference sequence). The CDR3 coding sequence is TGTGCCAGTAGCGCTATTACAGGTCCGAGCTCCTACGAGCAGTACTTC. Translated: CASSAITGPSSYEQYF.

The CDR3: CASRVGRDGYTF. DNA for the CDR3: TGCGCCAGCAGGGTGGGCAGGGATGGCTACACCTTC. The chain combines TRBV5-1 with TRBJ1-2, with D tentatively TRBD1 (5 bases). Germline V gene sequence: CDR1 SGHRS, CDR2 YFSETQ. This CDR3 has 12 amino acids. V lost 5 bases, J lost 6 bases, and 11 bases lay in between.

J is TRBJ2-7 and V is TRBV7-9; 8 bases fit TRBD2. The CDR3 runs 15 residues. Germline V lookup: CDR1 SEHNR, CDR2 FQNEAQ (reference sequence). Trimming cost V 5 bases and J 2 bases; bases outside gene matches: 8. Here the CDR3 DNA reads TGTGCCAGCAGCCCCCTAGGAGCGGGGGCCTACGAGCAGTACTTC. Its protein is CASSPLGAGAYEQYF.

This chain joins TRBV5-1 and TRBJ2-1, with 7 bases matching TRBD2. V was pared by 0 bases and J by 3 bases, with 3 bases of the junction left unmatched. This CDR3 spans 15 amino acids. Per germline, CDR1 SGHRS and CDR2 YFSETQ. CDR3 protein: CASSLVGGDYNEQFF. CDR3 DNA sequence: TGCGCCAGCAGCTTGGTTGGGGGGGACTACAATGAGCAGTTCTTC.

Details on this clone: Other DNA variants within this sample encode the same CDR3. V gene TRBV6-5 combines with J gene TRBJ1-4; 8 positions agree with TRBD1. Trimming cost V 3 bases and J 5 bases; bases outside gene matches: 8. In germline, CDR1 is MNHEY, CDR2 SVGAGI. The CDR3 is 16 residues long. In DNA form, the CDR3 reads TGTGCCAGCAGTTATTTCGGACAGGGTCAAAATGAAAAACTGTTTTTT. This sequence encodes CASSYFGQGQNEKLFF.

This chain connects TRBV5-6 to TRBJ2-7, with D perhaps matching TRBD1 (6 bases). The CDR3 consists of 13 residues. The V end was cut by 6 bases, the J end by 7 bases, with 17 bases between. The germline CDR1 and CDR2 sequences are SGHDT and YYEEEE. The CDR3 spells CASTSQGHWEQYF. The DNA of the CDR3 is TGTGCCAGCACGAGTCAGGGGCATTGGGAGCAGTACTTC.

The rearrangement uses TRBV19 and TRBJ1-1; 8 bases are shared with TRBD1. The CDR3 extends over 18 amino acids. The germline V gene has CDR1 LNHDA and CDR2 SQIVND (reference sequence). V trimming: 6 bases; J trimming: 1 base; junction bases outside the gene matches: 16. The DNA of the CDR3 is TGTGCCAGTAGACGGATTTGGACAGGGCAGAACTGGAACACTGAAGCTTTCTTT. This gives the protein CASRRIWTGQNWNTEAFF. The full variable domain, completed using reference TRBV19 and TRBJ1-1, is DGGITQSPKYLFRKEGQNVTLSCEQNLNHDAMYWYRQDPGQGLRLIYYSQIVNDFQKGDIAEGYSVSREKKESFPLTVTSAQKNPTAFYLCASRRIWTGQNWNTEAFFGQGTRLTVV.

The genes are TRBV5-4 and TRBJ2-7; D gene unclear. The ends were cut back, 4 bases at V and 7 bases at J, with 12 bases in the middle. The CDR3 spans 12 residues. Germline V gene data show CDR1 as SGHNT and CDR2 as YYREEE (reference sequence). This CDR3 is CASSPTLGEQYF. The CDR3 DNA is TGTGCCAGCAGCCCTACCCTCGGGGAGCAGTACTTC. Full variable domain (missing parts from reference TRBV5-4 and TRBJ2-7): ETGVTQSPTHLIKTRGQQVTLRCSSQSGHNTVSWYQQALGQGPQFIFQYYREEENGRGNFPPRFSGLQFPNYSSELNVNALELDDSALYLCASSPTLGEQYFGPGTRLTVT.

V usage is TRBV5-6 and J usage is TRBJ1-2; D gene ambiguous. Germline assignment: CDR1 SGHDT and CDR2 YYEEEE. V was cut by 0 bases and J by 4 bases, with 10 bases left in between. This CDR3 is built from 14 residues. Here the CDR3 DNA reads TGTGCCAGCAGCTTGGGCGCAGGAAGCTATGGCTACACCTTC. Its protein is CASSLGAGSYGYTF. The complete variable domain, with remaining parts taken from reference TRBV5-6 and TRBJ1-2, reads DAGVTQSPTHLIKTRGQQVTLRCSPKSGHDTVSWYQQALGQGPQFIFQYYEEEERQRGNFPDRFSGHQFPNYSSELNVNALLLGDSALYLCASSLGAGSYGYTFGSGTRLTVV.

The chain couples TRBV14 to TRBJ1-1; 7 nucleotides agree with TRBD1. This CDR3 comprises 14 residues. The trim removed 4 bases at V and 7 bases at J, leaving 9 bases unmatched. Germline CDR1 reads SGHDN; CDR2 reads FVKESK. The CDR3 protein is CASSREIDRVEAFF. The CDR3 region has the DNA TGTGCCAGCAGCCGGGAAATCGACAGGGTTGAAGCTTTCTTT.

This sequence joins TRBV9 and TRBJ2-1; D unclear. With 7 bases removed from V and 5 bases from J, the gap between germline ends came to 16 bases. CDR3 size: 14 residues. Germline V gene lookup returns CDR1 SGDLS and CDR2 YYNGEE. CDR3 sequence reads: CASHPTTGNNEQFF. The CDR3 region has the DNA TGTGCCAGCCACCCCACGACGGGTAACAATGAGCAGTTCTTC.

The chain has TRBV18 and TRBJ2-3; unclear D gene. This CDR3 spans 14 amino acids. In germline, CDR1 is KGHSH, CDR2 LQKENI. The V end lost 4 bases, the J end lost 0 bases, and 8 bases lay between the germline ends. The CDR3 loop is CASSLLSSTDTQYF. The DNA for the CDR3 is TGTGCCAGCTCACTTCTCTCTAGCACAGATACGCAGTATTTT.

The V call is TRBV19, the J call TRBJ1-5, with 10 nucleotides matching TRBD1. The CDR3 spans 16 residues. Trimming removed 4 bases from V and 7 bases from J; junction bases left unmatched: 10. The V gene's germline CDR1 is LNHDA and CDR2 SQIVND (reference sequence). CDR3 DNA: TGTGCCAGTAGTAACCGGGACAGGGGACTAGGGCAGCCCCAGCATTTT. Residues: CASSNRDRGLGQPQHF. Complete variable domain (other parts from reference TRBV19 and TRBJ1-5): DGGITQSPKYLFRKEGQNVTLSCEQNLNHDAMYWYRQDPGQGLRLIYYSQIVNDFQKGDIAEGYSVSREKKESFPLTVTSAQKNPTAFYLCASSNRDRGLGQPQHFGDGTRLSIL.